The 10 T cell receptor beta chains listed next were all sequenced from one sample in a study of technical replicates of blood from four donors. Sequencing used immunoSEQ multiplex PCR; TCRdb keeps in-frame clones, though not all of them. The repertoire includes approximately 90,000 clones, approximately 95% of them detected once, and 0.25% to 0.3% sits in the top ten. Sequencing was performed on T cells isolated from PBMCs. These TCRs come from a human donor in good health.

The V gene is TRBV19, the J gene TRBJ2-5; a weak D match, TRBD2 (5 bases). With 5 bases removed from V and 5 bases from J, the gap between germline ends came to 30 bases. The CDR3 has 19 amino acids. The germline gives CDR1 LNHDA, CDR2 SQIVND (reference sequence). The CDR3: CASSLIWQRESLGGETQYF. For the CDR3, the DNA is TGTGCCAGTAGTCTTATTTGGCAGAGGGAGTCTTTGGGTGGGGAGACCCAGTACTTC.

This sequence joins TRBV29-1 and TRBJ2-5; 7 bases align to TRBD2. The V gene end was trimmed by 6 bases and the J gene end by 0 bases; junction bases not matched to a gene: 4. This CDR3 has 13 residues. Germline V lookup: CDR1 SQVTM, CDR2 ANQGSEA. This CDR3 is CSVIGLDQETQYF. The CDR3 DNA sequence: TGCAGCGTAATTGGACTAGACCAAGAGACCCAGTACTTC. The complete variable domain, with remaining parts taken from reference TRBV29-1 and TRBJ2-5, reads SAVISQKPSRDICQRGTSLTIQCQVDSQVTMMFWYRQQPGQSLTLIATANQGSEATYESGFVIDKFPISRPNLTFSTLTVSNMSPEDSSIYLCSVIGLDQETQYFGPGTRLLVL.

The V call is TRBV4-1, the J call TRBJ1-6; 8 nucleotides align to TRBD1. Germline loops: CDR1 MGHRA, CDR2 YSYEKL. The CDR3 sequence is 16 residues long. V was clipped by 0 bases and J by 7 bases; unmatched bases: 5. The CDR3 nucleotides read TGCGCCAGCAGCCAAGAGACAGGGGCGGGCAATTCACCCCTCCACTTT. Protein sequence: CASSQETGAGNSPLHF.

The chain has TRBV4-1 and TRBJ2-7; the D gene is possibly TRBD1 (7 bases). The CDR3 runs to 13 residues. Deletions cut 2 bases from V and 4 bases from J, with 9 bases between. CDR1 and CDR2 (germline): MGHRA, YSYEKL. CDR3 protein: CASSQPGGYEQYF. CDR3 DNA: TGCGCCAGCAGCCAACCAGGGGGGTACGAGCAGTACTTC.

The V gene is TRBV5-5, the J gene TRBJ2-2, with 13 bases aligning to TRBD2. Germline lookup yields CDR1 SGHKS and CDR2 YYEKEE (reference sequence). Trimming cost V 5 bases and J 0 bases; bases outside gene matches: 1. The CDR3 covers 16 residues. The CDR3 here is CASRLAGGPNTGELFF. CDR3 nucleotide sequence: TGTGCCAGCAGACTAGCGGGGGGGCCGAACACCGGGGAGCTGTTTTTT.

This clone came up once. The chain couples TRBV19 to TRBJ2-6, with D tentatively TRBD1 (5 bases). Trimming removed 6 bases at V and 1 base at J, with 13 bases between. The CDR3 spans 16 residues. The germline V gene encodes CDR1 LNHDA and CDR2 SQIVND (reference sequence). The CDR3 sequence is CASRGEFISGANVLTF. The CDR3 bases are TGTGCCAGTAGAGGGGAATTTATTTCTGGGGCCAACGTCCTGACTTTC.

This clone has a single count. The CDR3 loop is CASSLLASSGFSYNEQFF. The CDR3 DNA is TGTGCCAGCAGCTTACTGGCCTCTAGCGGTTTCTCCTACAATGAGCAGTTCTTC. The chain recombines TRBV7-6 with TRBJ2-1; 7 bases are a match to TRBD2. V lost 2 bases and J lost 0; bases outside the gene matches: 10. CDR3 length equals 18 residues. From germline, CDR1 is SGHVS and CDR2 FNYEAQ.

This chain links TRBV5-1 with TRBJ2-7, with 8 positions matching TRBD1. The germline CDR1 and CDR2 sequences are SGHRS and YFSETQ. The V gene end was trimmed by 2 bases and the J gene end by 4 bases; junction bases not matched to a gene: 5. The CDR3 has 14 amino acids. CDR3 bases: TGCGCCAGCAGCTTACGACAGGGGACATACGAGCAGTACTTC. It yields the protein CASSLRQGTYEQYF.

The chain uses TRBV5-6 and TRBJ1-2; the D gene is possibly TRBD1 (5 bases). The V gene's germline CDR1 is SGHDT and CDR2 YYEEEE. The CDR3 totals 15 residues. With 1 base removed from V and 3 bases from J, the gap between germline ends came to 13 bases. The CDR3 protein is CASSLMSRVDYGYTF. The CDR3 nucleotides read TGTGCCAGCAGCTTGATGTCCAGGGTCGACTATGGCTACACCTTC.

As DNA, the CDR3 is TGTGCCAGCAGTTTCCTGGGGGCGGAAGCTTTCTTT. It translates to CASSFLGAEAFF. The genes are TRBV27 and TRBJ1-1; a possible D gene is TRBD1 (6 bases). The germline V and J ends were trimmed by 3 bases and 8 bases, with 10 bases remaining between them. Germline CDR1 reads MNHEY; CDR2 reads SMNVEV (reference sequence). This CDR3 comprises 12 residues.